These 20 T cell receptor beta chains were sequenced from one sample in a study of blood T cell repertoires in COVID-19. TCRdb's table, derived via immunoSEQ multiplex PCR, lists solely in-frame clones and lacks some. The sample yields 200,000 to 300,000 clones, about four fifths seen once. The sequenced material came from peripheral blood. The receptor source for this set is a man in his fifties or sixties with acute or convalescent COVID-19.

The chain joins TRBV10-3 to TRBJ2-1; 8 bases fit TRBD2. The germline V gene encodes CDR1 ENHRY and CDR2 SYGVKD. CDR3 length equals 13 residues. The CDR3 nucleotides read TGTGCTACGGGGGGGCCGGGTTACAATGAGCAGTTCTTC. This gives the protein CATGGPGYNEQFF.

The J gene is TRBJ1-2, the V gene TRBV27; no definite D call. The CDR3 is 13 residues long. Trimming pared 2 bases from V and 7 bases from J, leaving 11 bases between. Germline V gene data show CDR1 as MNHEY and CDR2 as SMNVEV (reference sequence). The CDR3, as DNA: TGTGCCAGCAGTTTAGCCGAGAGGTTTGGCTACACCTTC. It codes for CASSLAERFGYTF.

The V call is TRBV2, the J call TRBJ2-1; 7 nucleotides line up with TRBD2. V lost 4 bases to trimming and J lost 7 bases; unmatched junction nucleotides: 10. The CDR3 is 15 amino acids. Germline V lookup: CDR1 SNHLY, CDR2 FYNNEI. CDR3 protein: CASSAEAGKDNEQFF. CDR3 nucleotides: TGTGCCAGCAGTGCTGAAGCGGGAAAGGATAATGAGCAGTTCTTC.

This clone appeared once. One junction end disagrees with the germline gene, perhaps due to a read error. The V and J genes are TRBV7-7 and TRBJ2-5; the match to TRBD1 covers 7 bases. Per germline, CDR1 SSHAT and CDR2 FNYEAQ (reference sequence). This CDR3 comprises 18 residues. CDR3 sequence: CASSPDRVGYRTQETQYF. The CDR3 nucleotides are TGTGCTAGCAGCCCCGACAGGGTGGGATATCGCACCCAAGAGACCCAGTACTTC.

This clone was recorded many times. CDR3 coding DNA: TGTGCCAGCAGCTCCTGGACTAGCGGGGGTTACGAGCAGTACTTC. Protein sequence: CASSSWTSGGYEQYF. The J gene is TRBJ2-7, the V gene TRBV11-3; 13 bases map to TRBD2. CDR1 is SGHNT and CDR2 is YENEEA in the germline V gene. V shed 4 bases, J shed 4 bases, and the junction held 4 bases outside the gene matches. This CDR3 comprises 15 residues.

The rearrangement joins TRBV12-5 to TRBJ1-1, with 8 bases aligning to TRBD1. CDR1 is LGHNT, CDR2 FRNRAP, per germline. After removal of 6 bases from V and 7 bases from J, the junction contained 16 bases not matched to a gene. This CDR3 region has 16 residues. The CDR3 bases are TGTGCTAGTGGCTCCGACAGGGGATCGTCACTGGGTGAAGCTTTCTTT. It codes for CASGSDRGSSLGEAFF.

The V call is TRBV6-6, the J call TRBJ1-1; D not resolved. There are 13 residues in the CDR3. The germline gives CDR1 MNHNY, CDR2 SVGAGI (reference sequence). Deletions cut 6 bases from V and 1 base from J, with 9 bases between. CDR3 residues: CASSIPGNTEAFF. CDR3 sequence (DNA): TGTGCCAGCAGCATCCCAGGGAACACTGAAGCTTTCTTT.

The rearrangement uses TRBV5-5 and TRBJ2-5; 8 nucleotides match TRBD1. Germline loops: CDR1 SGHKS, CDR2 YYEKEE (reference sequence). The CDR3 covers 15 residues. V lost 0 bases and J lost 4; bases outside the gene matches: 5. The CDR3 loop is CASSLGQGFGETQYF. The CDR3 DNA reads TGTGCCAGCAGCTTGGGACAGGGGTTCGGAGAGACCCAGTACTTC.

This CDR3 is CASSLVAGRRYTQYF. CDR3 nucleotides: TGTGCCAGCAGCTTAGTAGCGGGGAGGCGATATACGCAGTATTTT. This sequence joins TRBV7-8 and TRBJ2-3; 8 bases fit TRBD2. This CDR3 has 15 amino acids. Germline-derived CDR1 and CDR2 are SGHVS and FQNEAQ. Germline trimming cut 1 base from V and 7 bases from J; bases unmatched to any gene: 7.

The chain joins TRBV10-1 to TRBJ2-1; 10 bases align to TRBD1. Per germline, CDR1 WNHNN and CDR2 SYGVQD (reference sequence). CDR3 size: 15 residues. The trim removed 4 bases at V and 5 bases at J, leaving 5 bases unmatched. For the CDR3, the DNA is TGCGCCAGCAGTGCTGGGACAGGGGACAACAATGAGCAGTTCTTC. This gives the protein CASSAGTGDNNEQFF.

The genes are TRBV11-2 and TRBJ2-3, with 8 bases fitting TRBD2. V trimming: 3 bases; J trimming: 3 bases; junction bases outside the gene matches: 2. The germline V gene encodes CDR1 SGHAT and CDR2 FQNNGV. The CDR3 is 14 residues long. This chain's CDR3 is CASSLGLVTDTQYF. CDR3 nucleotides: TGTGCCAGCAGCTTGGGACTAGTAACAGATACGCAGTATTTT.

The V and J genes are TRBV24-1 and TRBJ2-1, with D tentatively TRBD1 (6 bases). Trimming shortened V by 3 bases and J by 2 bases, and 10 bases separated the two germline ends. Germline V CDR1 and CDR2: KGHDR, SFDVKD. CDR3 size: 15 residues. The CDR3 DNA reads TGTGCCACCAGTGATCAAGACAGGACCTACAATGAGCAGTTCTTC. Its translation is CATSDQDRTYNEQFF.

The chain is built from TRBV5-1 and TRBJ1-2; perhaps TRBD1 as D (5 bases). Germline CDR1 and CDR2: SGHRS and YFSETQ. CDR3 length: 14 residues. Trimming shortened V by 0 bases and J by 8 bases, and 14 bases separated the two germline ends. In DNA form, the CDR3 reads TGCGCCAGCAGCTTGGACGCAGGGAGGTTCGGCTACACCTTC. Its protein is CASSLDAGRFGYTF.

The chain is built from TRBV5-1 and TRBJ1-6; D may be TRBD1 (5 bases). Germline lookup yields CDR1 SGHRS and CDR2 YFSETQ. This CDR3 spans 15 amino acids. Trimming stripped 3 bases from V and 10 bases from J, with 17 bases between. CDR3 loop: CASSSTGQKASPLHF. The CDR3, as DNA: TGCGCCAGCAGCTCCACAGGCCAGAAGGCCTCACCCCTCCACTTT.

V usage is TRBV7-9 and J usage is TRBJ1-4; D gene unclear. The CDR3 consists of 16 residues. The ends were cut back, 1 base at V and 5 bases at J, with 14 bases in the middle. From germline, CDR1 is SEHNR and CDR2 FQNEAQ (reference sequence). For the CDR3, the DNA is TGTGCCAGCAGCTTAGGGGAGAACAGTAAGAATGAAAAACTGTTTTTT. Amino acid sequence: CASSLGENSKNEKLFF.

This clone was observed a few times. This chain joins TRBV11-2 and TRBJ1-2, with 8 nucleotides matching TRBD1. The CDR3 extends over 15 amino acids. The ends lost 5 bases at V and 4 bases at J; junction bases unmatched: 9. CDR1 is SGHAT, CDR2 FQNNGV, per germline. The CDR3 spells CASSKITGGAYGYTF. CDR3 sequence (DNA): TGTGCCAGCAGCAAAATTACAGGGGGGGCCTATGGCTACACCTTC.

The chain couples TRBV5-1 to TRBJ2-5, with TRBD1 as a possible D gene (6 bases). The CDR3 runs 14 residues. Trimming left V 4 bases short and J 2 bases short, with 12 bases between. Germline V gene data show CDR1 as SGHRS and CDR2 as YFSETQ. The DNA for the CDR3 is TGCGCCAGCAGCCCCGGACAGCCGCAAGAGACCCAGTACTTC. It codes for CASSPGQPQETQYF.

This clone was recorded once. The gene calls are TRBV24-1 and TRBJ2-7, with TRBD1 identical over 9 bases. V was pared by 8 bases and J by 3 bases, with 10 bases of the junction left unmatched. The germline V gene has CDR1 KGHDR and CDR2 SFDVKD. There are 15 residues in the CDR3. The CDR3 loop reads CATNTGTGSNYEQYF. In DNA form, the CDR3 reads TGTGCCACCAACACCGGGACAGGGAGTAACTACGAGCAGTACTTC.

The DNA for the CDR3 is TGCGCCAGCAGTGATGGGACAACCTATGGCTACACCTTC. Translating gives CASSDGTTYGYTF. This rearrangement joins TRBV10-1 to TRBJ1-2; TRBD1 might be the D (6 bases). The germline V and J ends were trimmed by 3 bases and 4 bases, with 9 bases remaining between them. CDR3 size: 13 residues. The germline gives CDR1 WNHNN, CDR2 SYGVQD (reference sequence).

The chain recombines TRBV6-6 with TRBJ2-7; 13 nucleotides line up with TRBD2. Looked up from germline, CDR1 is MNHNY and CDR2 is SVGAGI (reference sequence). Trimming at V came to 2 bases and at J to 5 bases, leaving 6 bases not matched to a gene. The CDR3 runs to 16 residues. CDR3 loop: CASSYATSGRSHEQYF. CDR3 nucleotides: TGTGCCAGCAGTTACGCGACTAGCGGGAGGAGTCACGAGCAGTACTTC.